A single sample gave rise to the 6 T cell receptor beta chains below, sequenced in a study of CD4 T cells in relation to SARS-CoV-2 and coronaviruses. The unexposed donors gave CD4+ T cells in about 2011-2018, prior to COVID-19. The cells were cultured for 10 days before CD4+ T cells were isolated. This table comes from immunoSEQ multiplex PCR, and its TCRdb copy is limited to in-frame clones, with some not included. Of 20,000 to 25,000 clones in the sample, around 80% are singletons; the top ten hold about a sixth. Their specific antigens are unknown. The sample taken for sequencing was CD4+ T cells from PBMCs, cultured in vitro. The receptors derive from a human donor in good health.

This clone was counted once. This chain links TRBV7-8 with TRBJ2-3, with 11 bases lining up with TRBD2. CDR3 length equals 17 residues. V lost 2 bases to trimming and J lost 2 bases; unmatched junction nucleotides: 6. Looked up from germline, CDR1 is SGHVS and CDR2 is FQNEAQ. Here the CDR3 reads CASSLSRTSGPTDTQYF. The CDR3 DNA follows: TGTGCCAGCAGCTTAAGTAGGACTAGCGGGCCCACAGATACGCAGTATTTT. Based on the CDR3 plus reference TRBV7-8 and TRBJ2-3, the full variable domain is GAGVSQSPRYKVAKRGQDVALRCDPISGHVSLFWYQQALGQGPEFLTYFQNEAQLDKSGLPSDRFFAERPEGSVSTLKIQRTQQEDSAVYLCASSLSRTSGPTDTQYFGPGTRLTVL.

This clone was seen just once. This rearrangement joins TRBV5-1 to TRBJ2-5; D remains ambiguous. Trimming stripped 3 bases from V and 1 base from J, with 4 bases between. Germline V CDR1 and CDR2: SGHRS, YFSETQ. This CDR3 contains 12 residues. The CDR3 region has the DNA TGCGCCAGCAGCTCCGGCCAAGAGACCCAGTACTTC. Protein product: CASSSGQETQYF.

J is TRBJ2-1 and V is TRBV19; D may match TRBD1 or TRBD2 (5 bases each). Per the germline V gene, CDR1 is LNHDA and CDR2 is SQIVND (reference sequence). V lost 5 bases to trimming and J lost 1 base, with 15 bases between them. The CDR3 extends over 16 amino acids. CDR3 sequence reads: CASSLGTQGSYNEQFF. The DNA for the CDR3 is TGTGCCAGTAGTCTCGGGACCCAGGGTTCCTACAATGAGCAGTTCTTC.

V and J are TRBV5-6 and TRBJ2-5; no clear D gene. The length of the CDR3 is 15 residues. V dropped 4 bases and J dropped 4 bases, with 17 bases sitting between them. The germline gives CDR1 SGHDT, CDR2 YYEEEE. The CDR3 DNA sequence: TGTGCCAGCAGCACGGCCGACTCCCTACTAGAGACCCAGTACTTC. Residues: CASSTADSLLETQYF. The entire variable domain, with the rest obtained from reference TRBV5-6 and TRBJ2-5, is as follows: DAGVTQSPTHLIKTRGQQVTLRCSPKSGHDTVSWYQQALGQGPQFIFQYYEEEERQRGNFPDRFSGHQFPNYSSELNVNALLLGDSALYLCASSTADSLLETQYFGPGTRLLVL.

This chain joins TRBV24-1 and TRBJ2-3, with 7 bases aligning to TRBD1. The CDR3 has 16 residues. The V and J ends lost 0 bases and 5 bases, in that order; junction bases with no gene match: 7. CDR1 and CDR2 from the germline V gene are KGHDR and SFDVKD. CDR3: CATSDLRQGGVDTQYF. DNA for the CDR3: TGTGCCACCAGTGATTTGAGACAGGGTGGTGTAGATACGCAGTATTTT.

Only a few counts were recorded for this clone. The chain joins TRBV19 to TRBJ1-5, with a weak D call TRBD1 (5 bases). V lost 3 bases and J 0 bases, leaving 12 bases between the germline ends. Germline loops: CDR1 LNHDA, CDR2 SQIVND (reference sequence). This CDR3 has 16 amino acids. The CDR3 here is CASSMFTGHSNQPQHF. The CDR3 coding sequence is TGTGCCAGTAGTATGTTTACAGGCCATAGCAATCAGCCCCAGCATTTT.